Listed below are T cell receptor beta chains from one sample, sequenced in a study of cytomegalovirus exposure and HLA in healthy donors. Sequencing was performed with immunoSEQ multiplex PCR; in TCRdb, only in-frame clones are kept and a portion is missing. The repertoire holds about 82,000 clones, with around 79% as singletons. Sequencing was done on a sample of PBMCs. All receptors derive from a human donor in good health. CDR3s include the opening cysteine and the closing phenylalanine or tryptophan. A D gene is named only where the DNA matches it firmly. Not all rows give a size; the values are once, few, many and, for expanded clones, a class.

TRBD1,TRBV30,11,.,TRBJ2-1,TGTGCCTGGGGCAGGGGGAGTGAGCAGTTCTTC,CAWGRGSEQFF
.,TRBV5-1,15,once,TRBJ2-2,TGCGCCAGCAGCCCCCCCGAAGCGGGTCTCGGGGAGCTGTTTTTT,CASSPPEAGLGELFF
TRBD1,TRBV6-1,16,.,TRBJ2-7,TGTGCCAGCAGTGAAGAAGACAGGGGGGGATCCTACGAGCAGTACTTC,CASSEEDRGGSYEQYF
.,TRBV2,14,.,TRBJ1-1,TGTGCCAGCAGTGATGGTCTGGGAGGCACTGAAGCTTTCTTT,CASSDGLGGTEAFF
TRBD1,TRBV11-2,13,.,TRBJ2-7,TGTGCCAGCAGCTCCGGGACAGGGGACGAGCAGTACTTC,CASSSGTGDEQYF
.,TRBV27,12,.,TRBJ1-1,TGTGCCAGCAGTATCGGGGGCACTGAAGCTTTCTTT,CASSIGGTEAFF
.,TRBV5-4,14,.,TRBJ1-1,TGTGCCAGCAGCTTGGTACAGGGAGATCCTGAAGCTTTCTTT,CASSLVQGDPEAFF
TRBD1,TRBV12-5,15,.,TRBJ2-7,TGTGCTAGTGGGAAACGGACAGGGGGGACCTACGAGCAGTACTTC,CASGKRTGGTYEQYF
TRBD1,TRBV14,14,.,TRBJ1-1,TGTGCCAGCAGACACAGGGGGGTGAACACTGAAGCTTTCTTT,CASRHRGVNTEAFF
TRBD1,TRBV29-1,15,.,TRBJ2-5,TGCAGCGTTGAGGGGGGACAGGGCGCACAAGAGACCCAGTACTTC,CSVEGGQGAQETQYF
.,TRBV12-5,13,.,TRBJ1-2,TGTGCTAGTGGTTTGGGGGCGTTCGAGGGCTACACCTTC,CASGLGAFEGYTF
TRBD1,TRBV6-5,16,.,TRBJ1-6,TGTGCCAGCAGTTACCGAAGACAGGGACCTAATTCACCCCTCCACTTT,CASSYRRQGPNSPLHF
.,TRBV5-6,14,.,TRBJ1-1,TGTGCCAGCAGCTTGGCCCCGAGGAACACTGAAGCTTTCTTT,CASSLAPRNTEAFF
.,TRBV29-1,12,.,TRBJ1-2,TGCAGCGTTGAAGGGGGAGGGCATGGCTACACCTTC,CSVEGGGHGYTF
.,TRBV7-2,13,.,TRBJ1-3,TGTGCCAGCAGCTTACGGGGTGGAAACACCATATATTTT,CASSLRGGNTIYF
TRBD1,TRBV19,14,once,TRBJ1-2,TGTGCCAGTAGAAAACAGGGGGCTAACTATGGCTACACCTTC,CASRKQGANYGYTF
TRBD1,TRBV2,15,.,TRBJ2-2,TGTGCCAGCAGTGGGGGACAGGGACCCACCGGGGAGCTGTTTTTT,CASSGGQGPTGELFF
TRBD1,TRBV7-2,14,once,TRBJ2-5,TGTGCCAGCAGCGAAAGGACAGGATCAGAGACCCAGTACTTC,CASSERTGSETQYF
.,TRBV6-5,13,.,TRBJ1-6,TGTGCCAGCAGCCCGATTCAGGGTTCACCCCTCCACTTT,CASSPIQGSPLHF
TRBD1,TRBV7-9,14,.,TRBJ2-5,TGTGCCAGCAGCGGGACAGGGGGCCAAGAGACCCAGTACTTC,CASSGTGGQETQYF
.,TRBV2,16,.,TRBJ2-7,TGTGCCAGCAGCCTAAGTCAACCCAGGGGTGGGTACGAGCAGTACTTC,CASSLSQPRGGYEQYF
.,TRBV25-1,13,once,TRBJ2-7,TGTGCCAGCAGTGGCCTAGCACTGGCCGAGCAGTACTTC,CASSGLALAEQYF
.,TRBV5-4,15,many,TRBJ1-4,TGTGCCAGCAGCTTCAACAGGGCGGTCAATGAAAAACTGTTTTTT,CASSFNRAVNEKLFF
TRBD1,TRBV6-1,14,once,TRBJ1-1,TGTGCCAGCAGAGACAGGGAAAGCATTACTGAAGCTTTCTTT,CASRDRESITEAFF
TRBD1,TRBV28,13,.,TRBJ1-6,TGTGCCAGCAGTTTCCAGGGGGGTTCACCCCTCCACTTT,CASSFQGGSPLHF
.,TRBV5-1,15,.,TRBJ2-5,TGCGCCAGCCGAGCTGACAGGACCCCCCAAGAGACCCAGTACTTC,CASRADRTPQETQYF
.,TRBV5-5,14,.,TRBJ1-2,TGTGCCAGCAGCGAGACCTTCCGGGGCTATGGCTACACCTTC,CASSETFRGYGYTF
TRBD2,TRBV4-1,15,once,TRBJ2-3,TGCGCCAGCAGCCGTATCGGACTAGCGGGAGATACGCAGTATTTT,CASSRIGLAGDTQYF
TRBD2,TRBV27,16,.,TRBJ2-3,TGTGCCAGCAGTCAACCTAGCGGGGGTAGCACAGATACGCAGTATTTT,CASSQPSGGSTDTQYF
.,TRBV2,15,large,TRBJ2-7,TGTGCCAGCAGTGAACAGGCTAGCCATGCCTACGAGCAGTACTTC,CASSEQASHAYEQYF
TRBD2,TRBV4-3,19,.,TRBJ2-2,TGCGCCAGCAGCCAAGATCTTGCCAGCGGGGTAATTTTCACCGGGGAGCTGTTTTTT,CASSQDLASGVIFTGELFF
TRBD1,TRBV5-1,15,.,TRBJ2-4,TGCGCCAGCAGCTGGGGCCCGGACAGGAAAAACATTCAGTACTTC,CASSWGPDRKNIQYF
.,TRBV14,17,.,TRBJ2-7,TGTGCCAGCAGCCAAGGAATGGCGGGGGCACTCTCCTACGAGCAGTACTTC,CASSQGMAGALSYEQYF
TRBD2,TRBV30,15,.,TRBJ2-3,TGTGCCTGGAGTGTCCTTAGCGGGGGCGCCGATACGCAGTATTTT,CAWSVLSGGADTQYF
.,TRBV29-1,15,few,TRBJ1-1,TGCAGCGTTGGGGGCAGCCTGTTTATGAACACTGAAGCTTTCTTT,CSVGGSLFMNTEAFF
.,TRBV19,14,.,TRBJ1-4,TGTGCCAGTAGTATTCGGGGATTCAATGAAAAACTGTTTTTT,CASSIRGFNEKLFF
TRBD2,TRBV6-5,12,.,TRBJ2-7,TGTGCCAGCAGTTACGGGCCGGGGGGGCAGTACTTC,CASSYGPGGQYF
.,TRBV7-8,12,.,TRBJ2-5,TGTGCCAGCAGCGAGCCTGTGGAGACCCAGTACTTC,CASSEPVETQYF
.,TRBV9,13,once,TRBJ1-1,TGTGCCAGCACCCGGGGGTCAAACACTGAAGCTTTCTTT,CASTRGSNTEAFF
TRBD1,TRBV29-1,13,once,TRBJ1-5,TGCAGCGTCCTTCAGGGGGCCGGAAAGCCCCAGAATTTT,CSVLQGAGKPQNF
TRBD2,TRBV6-1,14,.,TRBJ2-7,TGTGCCAGCGGGGGGGGGATGCTTATTAGCGGGCAGTACTTC,CASGGGMLISGQYF
.,TRBV4-3,15,.,TRBJ2-1,TGCGCCAGCAGCCAAGGTTACAGGGAAGACAATGAGCAGTTCTTC,CASSQGYREDNEQFF
.,TRBV11-3,13,.,TRBJ1-1,TGTGCCAGCAGCTTATCAGGGTACACTGAAGCTTTCTTT,CASSLSGYTEAFF
TRBD2,TRBV5-5,16,.,TRBJ2-2,TGTGCCAGCAACCCACATCTAGCGGGGGCAACCGGGGAGCTGTTTTTT,CASNPHLAGATGELFF
TRBD1,TRBV30,15,.,TRBJ1-5,TGTGCCTGGAGTGTAAGGGACAGCCACCGTCAGCCCCAGCATTTT,CAWSVRDSHRQPQHF
.,TRBV11-2,15,.,TRBJ1-5,TGTGCCAGCAGCTTAGACAGGGAAGGCAATCAGCCCCAGCATTTT,CASSLDREGNQPQHF
TRBD2,TRBV5-6,15,.,TRBJ2-7,TGTGCCAGCAGCACCCCGCCGCGGGGGGGCTACGAGCAGTACTTC,CASSTPPRGGYEQYF
TRBD1,TRBV6-5,14,.,TRBJ2-7,TGTGCCAGCAGTAAGACAGGGGACGACTACGAGCAGTACTTC,CASSKTGDDYEQYF
TRBD2,TRBV7-9,17,few,TRBJ2-1,TGTGCCAGCAGCTCCCGACTGGGCCAGCGGGGGAACAATGAGCAGTTCTTC,CASSSRLGQRGNNEQFF
TRBD1,TRBV25-1,18,.,TRBJ2-2,TGTGCCACCACTCCCAGCACCGGGACAGGGGGCTACACCGGGGAGCTGTTTTTT,CATTPSTGTGGYTGELFF
.,TRBV19,14,.,TRBJ2-2,TGTGCCAGTAGTATAGTTGAGGGAACCGGGGAGCTGTTTTTT,CASSIVEGTGELFF
.,TRBV25-1,14,.,TRBJ1-1,TGTGCCAGCAGGGCTGCCACGGGGGACACTGAAGCTTTCTTT,CASRAATGDTEAFF
.,TRBV9,13,.,TRBJ2-7,TGTGCCAGCAGCGTAGTACCAGGGAACGAGCAGTACTTC,CASSVVPGNEQYF
.,TRBV29-1,17,.,TRBJ2-3,TGCAGCGTTGAAGATCGGGGGGGACAGGGCGGCACAGATACGCAGTATTTT,CSVEDRGGQGGTDTQYF
.,TRBV7-2,16,.,TRBJ1-3,TGTGCCAGCAGCTGGTCCCCGTGGAGCTCTGGAAACACCATATATTTT,CASSWSPWSSGNTIYF
.,TRBV28,15,.,TRBJ1-1,TGTGCCACTTTAGACGGGACAACCACGGACACTGAAGCTTTCTTT,CATLDGTTTDTEAFF
TRBD1,TRBV19,14,.,TRBJ1-5,TGTGCCAGTAGCTTGACAGGGGTCGGTCAGCCCCAGCATTTT,CASSLTGVGQPQHF
.,TRBV6-5,12,.,TRBJ1-2,TGTGCCAGCAGGGCAGAACACTATGGCTACACCTTC,CASRAEHYGYTF
.,TRBV13,16,once,TRBJ2-1,TGTGCCAGCAGCACCCGACCTGACGGGGCCTACAATGAGCAGTTCTTC,CASSTRPDGAYNEQFF